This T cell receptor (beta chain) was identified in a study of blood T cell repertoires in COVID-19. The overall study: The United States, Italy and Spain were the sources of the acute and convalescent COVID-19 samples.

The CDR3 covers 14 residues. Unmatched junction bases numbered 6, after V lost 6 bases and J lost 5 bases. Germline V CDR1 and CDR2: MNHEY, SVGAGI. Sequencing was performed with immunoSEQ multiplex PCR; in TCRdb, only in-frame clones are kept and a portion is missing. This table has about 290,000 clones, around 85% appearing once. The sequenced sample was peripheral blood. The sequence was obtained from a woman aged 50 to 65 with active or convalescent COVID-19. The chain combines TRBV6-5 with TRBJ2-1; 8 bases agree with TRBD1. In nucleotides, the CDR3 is TGTGCCAGCAGCCCGGACAGGGCCCACAATGAGCAGTTCTTC. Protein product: CASSPDRAHNEQFF.